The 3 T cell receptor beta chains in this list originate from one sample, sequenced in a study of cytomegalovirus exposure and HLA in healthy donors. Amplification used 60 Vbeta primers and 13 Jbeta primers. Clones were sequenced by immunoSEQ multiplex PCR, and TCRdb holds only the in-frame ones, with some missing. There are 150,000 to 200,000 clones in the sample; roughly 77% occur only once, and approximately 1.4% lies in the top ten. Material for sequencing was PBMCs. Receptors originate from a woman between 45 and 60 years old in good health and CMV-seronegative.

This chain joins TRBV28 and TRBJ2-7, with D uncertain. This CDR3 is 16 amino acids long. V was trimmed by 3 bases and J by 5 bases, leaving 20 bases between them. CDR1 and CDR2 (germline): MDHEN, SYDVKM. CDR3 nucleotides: TGTGCCAGCAGTTTTCGAGGCGGTTTGATTTGGAACGAGCAGTACTTC. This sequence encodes CASSFRGGLIWNEQYF.

CDR3 loop: CASSLGWTGGQETQYF. DNA for the CDR3: TGTGCCAGCAGCTTAGGATGGACAGGGGGCCAAGAGACCCAGTACTTC. The rearrangement uses TRBV11-3 and TRBJ2-5; 10 bases are a match to TRBD1. Per germline, CDR1 SGHNT and CDR2 YENEEA. The CDR3 consists of 16 residues. V dropped 1 base and J dropped 1; count of bases not matched to a gene: 3.

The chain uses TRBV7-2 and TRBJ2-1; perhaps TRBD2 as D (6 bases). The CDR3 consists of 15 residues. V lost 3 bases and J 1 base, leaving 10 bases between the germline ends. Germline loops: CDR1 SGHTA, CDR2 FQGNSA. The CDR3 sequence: CASSFTGESYNEQFF. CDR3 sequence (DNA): TGTGCCAGCAGCTTTACGGGGGAGTCCTACAATGAGCAGTTCTTC.